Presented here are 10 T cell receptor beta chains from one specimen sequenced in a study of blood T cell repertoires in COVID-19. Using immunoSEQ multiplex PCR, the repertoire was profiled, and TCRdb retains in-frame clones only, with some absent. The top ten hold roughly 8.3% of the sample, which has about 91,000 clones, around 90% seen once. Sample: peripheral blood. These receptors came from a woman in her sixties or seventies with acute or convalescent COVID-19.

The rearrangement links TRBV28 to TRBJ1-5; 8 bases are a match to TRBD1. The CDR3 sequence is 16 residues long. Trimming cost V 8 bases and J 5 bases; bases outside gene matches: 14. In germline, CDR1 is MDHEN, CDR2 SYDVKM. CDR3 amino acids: CASRGPNRGVDQPQHF. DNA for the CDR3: TGTGCCAGCCGTGGCCCCAACAGGGGGGTAGATCAGCCCCAGCATTTT.

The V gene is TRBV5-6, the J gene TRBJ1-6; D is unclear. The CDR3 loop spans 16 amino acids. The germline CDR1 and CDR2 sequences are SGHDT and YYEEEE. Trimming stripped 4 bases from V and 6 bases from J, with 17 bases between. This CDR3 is CASSTPSRSGNSPLHF. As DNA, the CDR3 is TGTGCCAGCAGCACCCCCTCCCGGTCGGGTAATTCACCCCTCCACTTT.

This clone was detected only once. CDR3: CASSPGQWGQNGYTF. In DNA form, the CDR3 reads TGTGCCAGCTCACCAGGTCAATGGGGCCAGAATGGCTACACCTTC. The V gene is TRBV18, the J gene TRBJ1-2; TRBD1 is a possible D gene (5 bases). V shed 2 bases and J shed 6 bases, with 16 bases lying between them. This CDR3 spans 15 amino acids. Germline V gene sequence: CDR1 KGHSH, CDR2 LQKENI.

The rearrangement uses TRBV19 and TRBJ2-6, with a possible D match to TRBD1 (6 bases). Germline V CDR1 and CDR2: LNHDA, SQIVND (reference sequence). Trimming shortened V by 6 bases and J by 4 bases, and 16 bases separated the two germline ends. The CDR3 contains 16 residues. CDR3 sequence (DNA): TGTGCCAGTAGCCCACAACAGGGTTTCGGGGCCAACGTCCTGACTTTC. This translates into CASSPQQGFGANVLTF.

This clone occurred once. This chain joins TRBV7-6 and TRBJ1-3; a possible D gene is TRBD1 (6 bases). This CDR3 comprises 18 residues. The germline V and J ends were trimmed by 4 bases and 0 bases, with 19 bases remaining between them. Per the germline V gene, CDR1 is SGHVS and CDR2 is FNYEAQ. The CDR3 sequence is CASSSNAAGAFSGNTIYF. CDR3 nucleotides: TGTGCCAGCAGCTCCAACGCCGCAGGGGCCTTCTCTGGAAACACCATATATTTT.

Here the CDR3 reads CASSSRTSGGIPSEQFF. CDR3 in DNA: TGTGCCAGCAGCTCTCGGACTAGCGGGGGCATCCCTTCTGAGCAGTTCTTC. The chain recombines TRBV5-5 with TRBJ2-1; 13 bases line up with TRBD2. Germline V CDR1 and CDR2: SGHKS, YYEKEE (reference sequence). J lost 9 bases, V lost 3 bases, and 12 bases had no gene match. This CDR3 is built from 17 residues.

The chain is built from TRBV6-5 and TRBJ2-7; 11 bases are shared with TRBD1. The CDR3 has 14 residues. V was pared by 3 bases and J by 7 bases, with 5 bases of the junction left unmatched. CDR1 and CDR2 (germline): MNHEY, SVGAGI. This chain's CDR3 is CASSYPGTGGEQYF. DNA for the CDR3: TGTGCCAGCAGTTATCCCGGGACAGGGGGTGAGCAGTACTTC.

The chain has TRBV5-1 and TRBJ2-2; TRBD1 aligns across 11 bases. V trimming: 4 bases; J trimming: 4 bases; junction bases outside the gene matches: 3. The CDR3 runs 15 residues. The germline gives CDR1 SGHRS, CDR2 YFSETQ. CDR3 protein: CASSPGTGGTGELFF. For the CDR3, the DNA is TGCGCCAGCAGCCCCGGGACAGGGGGCACCGGGGAGCTGTTTTTT.

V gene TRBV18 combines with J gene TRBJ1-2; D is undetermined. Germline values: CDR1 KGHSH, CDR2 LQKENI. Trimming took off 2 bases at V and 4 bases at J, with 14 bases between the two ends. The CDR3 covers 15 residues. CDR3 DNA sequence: TGTGCCAGCTCACCAGGAAGGACTGCTAGCTATGGCTACACCTTC. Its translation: CASSPGRTASYGYTF.

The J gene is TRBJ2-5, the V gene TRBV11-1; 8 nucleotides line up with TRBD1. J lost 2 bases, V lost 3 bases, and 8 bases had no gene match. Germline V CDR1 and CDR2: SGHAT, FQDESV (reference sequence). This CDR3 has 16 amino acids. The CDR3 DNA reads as TGTGCCAGCAGCTTGCAGGGGGCGCGAAAGCAAGAGACCCAGTACTTC. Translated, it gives CASSLQGARKQETQYF.